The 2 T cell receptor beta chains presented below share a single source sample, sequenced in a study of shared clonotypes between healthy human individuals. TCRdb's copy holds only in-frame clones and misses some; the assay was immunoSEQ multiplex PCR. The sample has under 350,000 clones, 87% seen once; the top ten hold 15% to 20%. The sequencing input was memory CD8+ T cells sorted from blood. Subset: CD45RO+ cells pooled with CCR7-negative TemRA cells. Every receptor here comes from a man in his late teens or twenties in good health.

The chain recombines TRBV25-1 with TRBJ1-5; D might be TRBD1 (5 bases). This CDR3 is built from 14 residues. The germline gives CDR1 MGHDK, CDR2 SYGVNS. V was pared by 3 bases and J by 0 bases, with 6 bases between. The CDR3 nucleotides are TGTGCCAGCAGTGAGAGGGGTAGCAATCAGCCCCAGCATTTT. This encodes CASSERGSNQPQHF.

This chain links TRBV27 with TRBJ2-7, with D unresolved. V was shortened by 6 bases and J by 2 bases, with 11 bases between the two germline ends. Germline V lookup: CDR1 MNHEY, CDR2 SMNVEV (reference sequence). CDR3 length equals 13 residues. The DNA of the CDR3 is TGTGCCAGCAGCCTGGACGGAGCCTACGAGCAGTACTTC. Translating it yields CASSLDGAYEQYF.